Sequencing of this T cell receptor beta chain was carried out in a study of blood T cell repertoires in COVID-19. Study in general: Sites across the United States, Italy and Spain contributed samples from acute and convalescent COVID-19.

Clones were sequenced by immunoSEQ multiplex PCR, and TCRdb holds only the in-frame ones, with some missing. The data contain around 200,000 clones, around 86% of them singletons. V was pared by 0 bases and J by 1 base, with 8 bases between. This CDR3 is 15 amino acids long. The germline CDR1 and CDR2 sequences are MGHRA and YSYEKL. Sequenced input: peripheral blood. The receptor was derived from a woman aged 40 to 55 with acute or convalescent COVID-19. V is TRBV4-1 and J is TRBJ2-3; D is possibly TRBD2 (6 bases). The CDR3, as DNA: TGCGCCAGCAGCCAAGAGGTAGCGGGCACAGATACGCAGTATTTT. Amino acid sequence: CASSQEVAGTDTQYF.